This record looks at one T cell receptor beta chain sequence and its context. What this receptor recognizes is not known. Qualities for individual bases were not recorded, and no much larger clone is one base off. The data are from a study of blood T cell repertoires in COVID-19 (dated by TCRdb to 2020 to 2022). General notes on the study: Collaborator samples came from the United States, Italy and Spain and covered acute and convalescent phases of COVID-19. The material from the prospective study consisted of cDNA or gDNA derived from T cells, B-cell-depleted T cells, or PBMCs. Deeply sampled blood TCRbeta repertoires from subjects exposed to, actively infected with, or recovered from COVID-19 were included in the dataset. A freely available public database, intended as a resource for researchers studying the immune response to SARS-CoV-2, is where the repertoires were released. The samples were drawn from two sources: the first 160 participants of the ongoing ImmuneRACE study, and 1,000 to 1,500 subjects contributed by 6 global collaborators. Nearly every sample came with metadata listing a de-identified subject ID, COVID-19 status, age in years and sex. HLA class I and class II types, where available, came from metadata supplied by the sample provider rather than from assay-based typing. Points the paper makes about the study in general: Clinical and demographic metadata were provided uncurated, with the amount varying by source and participant.

The CDR3, cysteine through phenylalanine, is 16 amino acids long. Just the 48-base CDR3 DNA is kept, in frame starting at base 1. V sheds 5 bases and J sheds 6 bases, leaving 23 bases between their ends. CDR1 and CDR2 were assigned from the germline V gene as SGHTA and FQGNSA. Each collaborating institution followed its own protocols to collect whole blood in K2EDTA tubes. For TCRbeta analysis, collaborators shipped samples in one of three forms: frozen whole blood, isolated PBMCs, or DNA extracted from either of those sample types. TCRbeta CDR3 regions were amplified from genomic DNA using the immunoSEQ Assay, a bias-controlled multiplex PCR. In the paper's pipeline: Within the assay, amplification of reference gene primers was used to estimate how many nucleated cells each sample contained. To quantify the absolute abundance of each unique TCRbeta CDR3 rearrangement, sequence reads were collapsed and filtered. For each sample, productive Simpson clonality was calculated as the square root of Simpson's diversity index across productive rearrangements. The table was pulled from immuneACCESS by TCRdb, which kept in-frame rearrangements only. Such tables lose some clones; where checked, under half of the loss comes from unresolved V genes, and the rest has no known cause. V and J calls and clone size follow that table, whereas D and trimming were derived from the DNA. The sample data list around 300,000 clones, and about nine tenths of these were observed just once. The ten largest clones take up about 2% of the sample.

The rearranged chain carries TRBV7-2 and TRBJ2-7, and possibly TRBD2, on 6 matching bases. The sample taken for sequencing was peripheral blood. This receptor was taken from a man aged 18-30 years with active or convalescent COVID-19. This receptor has the CDR3 CASSQKSSLFGSEQYF. The sequenced DNA: TGTGCCAGCAGCCAAAAGTCGAGTCTGTTCGGGAGCGAGCAGTACTTC. The entire variable domain, with the stretches around the CDR3 drawn from the reference TRBV7-2 and TRBJ2-7 proteins, is GAGVSQSPSNKVTEKGKDVELRCDPISGHTALYWYRQSLGQGLEFLIYFQGNSAPDKSGLPSDRFSAERTGGSVSTLTIQRTQQEDSAVYLCASSQKSSLFGSEQYFGPGTRLTVT.